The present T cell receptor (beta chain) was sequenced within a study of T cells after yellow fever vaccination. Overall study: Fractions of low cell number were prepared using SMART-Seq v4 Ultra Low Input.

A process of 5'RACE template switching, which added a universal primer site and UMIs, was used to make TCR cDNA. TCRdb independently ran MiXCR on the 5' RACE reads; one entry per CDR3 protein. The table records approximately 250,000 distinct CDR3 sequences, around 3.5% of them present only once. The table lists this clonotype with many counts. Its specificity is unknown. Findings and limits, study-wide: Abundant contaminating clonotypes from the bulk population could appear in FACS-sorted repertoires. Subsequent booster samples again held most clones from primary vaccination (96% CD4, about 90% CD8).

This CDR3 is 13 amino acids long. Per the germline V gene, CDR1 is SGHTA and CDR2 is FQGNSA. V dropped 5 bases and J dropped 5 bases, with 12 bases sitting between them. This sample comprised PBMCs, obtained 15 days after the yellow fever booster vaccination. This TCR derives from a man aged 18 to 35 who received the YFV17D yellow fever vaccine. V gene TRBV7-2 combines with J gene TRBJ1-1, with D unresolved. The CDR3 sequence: CASSLVGETEAFF. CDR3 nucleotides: TGTGCCAGCAGCCTAGTCGGGGAGACTGAAGCTTTCTTT.